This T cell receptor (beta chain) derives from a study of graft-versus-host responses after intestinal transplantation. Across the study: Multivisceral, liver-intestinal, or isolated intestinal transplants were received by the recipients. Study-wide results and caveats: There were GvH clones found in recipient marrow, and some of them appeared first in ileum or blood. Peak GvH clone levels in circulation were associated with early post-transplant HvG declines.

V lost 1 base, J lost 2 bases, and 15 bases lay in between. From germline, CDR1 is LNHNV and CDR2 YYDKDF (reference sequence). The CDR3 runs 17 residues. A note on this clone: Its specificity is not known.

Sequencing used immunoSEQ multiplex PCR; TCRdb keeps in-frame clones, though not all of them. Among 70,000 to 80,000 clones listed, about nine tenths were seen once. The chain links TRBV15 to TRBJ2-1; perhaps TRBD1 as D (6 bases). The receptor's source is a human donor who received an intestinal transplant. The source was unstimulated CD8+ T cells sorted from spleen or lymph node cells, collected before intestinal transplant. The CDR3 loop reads CATSRGGSGAPYNEQFF. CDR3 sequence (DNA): TGTGCCACCAGCAGAGGAGGATCAGGGGCTCCCTACAATGAGCAGTTCTTC.